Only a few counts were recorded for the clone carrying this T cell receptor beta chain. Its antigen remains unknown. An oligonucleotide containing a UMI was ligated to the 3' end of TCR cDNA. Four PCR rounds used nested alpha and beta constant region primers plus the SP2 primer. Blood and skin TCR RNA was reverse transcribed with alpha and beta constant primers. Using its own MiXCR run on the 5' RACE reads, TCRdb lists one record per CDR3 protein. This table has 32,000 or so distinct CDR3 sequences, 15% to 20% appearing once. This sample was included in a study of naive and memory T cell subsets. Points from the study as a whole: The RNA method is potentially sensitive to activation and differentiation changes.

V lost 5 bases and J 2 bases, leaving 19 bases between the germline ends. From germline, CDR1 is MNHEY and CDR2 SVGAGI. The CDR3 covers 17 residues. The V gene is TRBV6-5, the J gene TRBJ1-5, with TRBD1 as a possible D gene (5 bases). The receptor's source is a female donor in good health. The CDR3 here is CASSPRGRVDGNQPQHF. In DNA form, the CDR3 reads TGTGCCAGCAGTCCACGCGGCAGGGTAGATGGCAATCAGCCCCAGCATTTT.